This TCR beta chain came from a study of cytomegalovirus exposure and HLA in healthy donors. V dropped 5 bases and J dropped 7 bases, with 15 bases sitting between them. The CDR3 spans 13 residues. Per germline, CDR1 SGHNT and CDR2 YYREEE (reference sequence). The PCR made use of 60 Vbeta and 13 Jbeta primers. Using immunoSEQ multiplex PCR, the repertoire was profiled, and TCRdb retains in-frame clones only, with some absent. The repertoire holds some 98,000 clones, approximately 77% seen once, with 7.5% to 9% in the top ten. The rearrangement links TRBV5-4 to TRBJ2-5, with a tentative D call TRBD1 (6 bases). Sequenced: PBMCs. The sequence came from a female donor in good health and CMV-seronegative. The CDR3 loop reads CASRGRGELTQYF. The CDR3 DNA reads as TGTGCCAGCAGGGGCAGGGGAGAGTTGACCCAGTACTTC. Full variable domain (outside the CDR3, taken from reference TRBV5-4 and TRBJ2-5): ETGVTQSPTHLIKTRGQQVTLRCSSQSGHNTVSWYQQALGQGPQFIFQYYREEENGRGNFPPRFSGLQFPNYSSELNVNALELDDSALYLCASRGRGELTQYFGPGTRLLVL.